A single sample gave rise to the 17 T cell receptor beta chains below, sequenced in a study of OX40 agonist ivuxolimab in advanced cancers. This table comes from immunoSEQ multiplex PCR, and its TCRdb copy is limited to in-frame clones, with some not included. The sample includes around 42,000 clones, around 88% of them seen just once. The specimen comprised CD4+ or CD8+ T cells sorted from blood, sampled in a trial of the OX40 agonist ivuxolimab. The receptors derive from an adult with an advanced solid tumor such as melanoma, head and neck, liver or kidney cancer.

V is TRBV9 and J is TRBJ2-2, with 8 bases fitting TRBD2. CDR3 length equals 17 residues. Germline CDR1 reads SGDLS; CDR2 reads YYNGEE. V was clipped by 3 bases and J by 0 bases; unmatched bases: 7. CDR3 loop: CASSEQLSGANTGELFF. The CDR3 DNA is TGTGCCAGCAGCGAACAGCTTAGCGGGGCGAACACCGGGGAGCTGTTTTTT.

This chain joins TRBV28 and TRBJ2-5, with D unclear. The J call may be incorrect, as the DNA end agrees better with TRBJ2-7. This CDR3 is built from 14 residues. CDR1 and CDR2 (germline): MDHEN, SYDVKM. The chain's CDR3 is CASSPRLRSYEQYF. In DNA form, the CDR3 reads TGTGCCAGCAGTCCCCGATTGCGGTCCTACGAGCAGTACTTC.

The chain's CDR3 is CASSLPRRELFF. Here the CDR3 DNA reads TGTGCCAGCAGTTTACCCCGACGGGAACTGTTTTTT. The rearrangement uses TRBV28 and TRBJ1-4; D remains unclear. V was clipped by 2 bases and J by 12 bases, with 10 bases between them. CDR3 length: 12 amino acids. Germline assignment: CDR1 MDHEN and CDR2 SYDVKM. Variable domain in full (rest from reference TRBV28 and TRBJ1-4): DVKVTQSSRYLVKRTGEKVFLECVQDMDHENMFWYRQDPGLGLRLIYFSYDVKMKEKGDIPEGYSVSREKKERFSLILESASTNQTSMYLCASSLPRRELFFGSGTQLSVL.

The chain uses TRBV28 and TRBJ2-3; the D is unclear. V lost 6 bases, J lost 0 bases, and 4 bases lay in between. The germline CDR1 and CDR2 sequences are MDHEN and SYDVKM. The CDR3 is 12 residues long. The CDR3 coding sequence is TGTGCCAGCAGCCTAAGCACAGATACGCAGTATTTT. Protein sequence: CASSLSTDTQYF.

This CDR3 reads CASSSQENTEAFF. CDR3 sequence (DNA): TGTGCCAGCAGCAGCCAGGAGAACACTGAAGCTTTCTTT. V usage is TRBV6-1 and J usage is TRBJ1-1, with D unresolved. V shed 6 bases and J shed 1 base, with 9 bases lying between them. Germline values: CDR1 MNHNS, CDR2 SASEGT. CDR3 length: 13 amino acids.

This clone was seen only once. This chain links TRBV27 with TRBJ1-6, with 7 positions matching TRBD1. With 4 bases clipped from V and 6 bases from J, the junction kept 3 bases outside the gene matches. Germline V gene lookup returns CDR1 MNHEY and CDR2 SMNVEV (reference sequence). This CDR3 has 14 amino acids. The CDR3 loop is CASSSTGTNSPLHF. CDR3 sequence (DNA): TGTGCCAGCAGTTCGACAGGGACTAATTCACCCCTCCACTTT.

The chain couples TRBV27 to TRBJ2-3; the D gene is possibly TRBD1 (5 bases). CDR3 length: 15 amino acids. The V end lost 0 bases, the J end lost 5 bases, and 12 bases lay between the germline ends. CDR1 and CDR2 from the germline V gene are MNHEY and SMNVEV (reference sequence). The CDR3 spells CASSLSGHLVDTQYF. DNA of the CDR3: TGTGCCAGCAGTTTATCCGGACATCTAGTAGATACGCAGTATTTT.

The chain carries TRBV7-9 and TRBJ2-1; 9 nucleotides line up with TRBD2. V shed 3 bases, J shed 5 bases, and the junction held 5 bases outside the gene matches. CDR1 is SEHNR, CDR2 FQNEAQ, per germline (reference sequence). This CDR3 region has 15 residues. CDR3 sequence: CASSLVAGEHNEQFF. The CDR3 DNA reads TGTGCCAGCAGCTTGGTAGCGGGAGAGCACAATGAGCAGTTCTTC.

This chain connects TRBV10-3 to TRBJ2-7; 13 positions match TRBD2. In germline, CDR1 is ENHRY, CDR2 SYGVKD. The CDR3 totals 17 residues. V lost 3 bases to trimming and J lost 5 bases; unmatched junction nucleotides: 10. The CDR3 is CAISDLGLAGAGNEQYF. The CDR3 bases are TGTGCCATCAGTGACCTCGGACTAGCGGGAGCAGGAAACGAGCAGTACTTC.

This rearrangement joins TRBV14 to TRBJ2-1; D is perhaps TRBD2 (6 bases). Germline CDR1 is SGHDN and CDR2 is FVKESK. This CDR3 has 14 amino acids. The V and J ends lost 4 bases and 6 bases respectively, with 13 bases between them. The chain's CDR3 is CASSRTSSSNEQFF. The CDR3 DNA reads TGTGCCAGCAGCCGCACTAGCTCCAGCAATGAGCAGTTCTTC. Filled out from reference TRBV14 and TRBJ2-1, the complete variable domain reads EAGVTQFPSHSVIEKGQTVTLRCDPISGHDNLYWYRRVMGKEIKFLLHFVKESKQDESGMPNNRFLAERTGGTYSTLKVQPAELEDSGVYFCASSRTSSSNEQFFGPGTRLTVL.

V usage is TRBV5-8 and J usage is TRBJ2-1, with 11 bases that match TRBD2. CDR1 SGHTS and CDR2 YDEGEE come from the germline V gene. V was clipped by 1 base and J by 9 bases; unmatched bases: 3. This CDR3 has 14 residues. CDR3 nucleotide sequence: TGTGCCAGCAGCTTGTTAGCGGGAGGGGTTGAGCAGTTCTTC. Translating gives CASSLLAGGVEQFF.

This chain joins TRBV30 and TRBJ2-7; a possible D gene is TRBD1 (5 bases). Deletions cut 6 bases from V and 6 bases from J, with 12 bases between. CDR3 length equals 11 residues. Germline V gene data show CDR1 as GTSNPN and CDR2 as SVGIG (reference sequence). The CDR3 sequence: CACYKGPEQYF. CDR3 coding DNA: TGTGCCTGCTACAAGGGGCCCGAGCAGTACTTC.

The chain is built from TRBV30 and TRBJ2-7; maybe TRBD2 (6 bases). CDR3 length: 14 residues. Germline V gene lookup returns CDR1 GTSNPN and CDR2 SVGIG (reference sequence). Between the trimmed V and J ends, which lost 0 bases and 2 bases, there was a span of 11 bases. CDR3 nucleotides: TGTGCCTGGAGTGTAGGTGGACTAACCTACGAGCAGTACTTC. Amino acids: CAWSVGGLTYEQYF.

The CDR3 DNA reads as TGTGCCAGCAGCTCCCGGGGGGAAAGGAGGTCCCGGAGCAAGAATCAGCCCCAGCATTTT. This gives the protein CASSSRGERRSRSKNQPQHF. The chain couples TRBV21-1 to TRBJ1-5. TRBV21-1 corresponds to a pseudogene. This CDR3 contains 20 residues.

The chain has TRBV29-1 and TRBJ2-1; D is uncertain. V was trimmed by 4 bases and J by 8 bases, leaving 6 bases between them. Germline loops: CDR1 SQVTM, CDR2 ANQGSEA. The CDR3 loop spans 10 amino acids. The CDR3 region has the DNA TGCAGCGTTGGAGCGTATGAGCAGTTCTTC. Encoded protein: CSVGAYEQFF.

This rearrangement joins TRBV11-1 to TRBJ2-7; the match to TRBD1 covers 9 bases. Losses at the gene ends were 5 bases for V and 3 bases for J; bases not matched to a gene: 8. CDR1 and CDR2 (germline): SGHAT, FQDESV (reference sequence). This CDR3 spans 15 amino acids. The DNA of the CDR3 is TGTGCCAGCAGCGCCTTGGACAGGGGAATCTACGAGCAGTACTTC. It yields the protein CASSALDRGIYEQYF.

The V gene is TRBV5-5, the J gene TRBJ1-4; D gene uncertain. This CDR3 has 16 amino acids. V dropped 1 base and J dropped 0 bases, with 10 bases sitting between them. CDR1 SGHKS and CDR2 YYEKEE come from the germline V gene (reference sequence). The CDR3 region has the DNA TGTGCCAGCAGCTTGACCGGCTTCTCAACTAATGAAAAACTGTTTTTT. This translates into CASSLTGFSTNEKLFF.